A selection of T cell receptor beta chains follows, all from one sample in a study of blood T cell repertoires in COVID-19. TCRdb's table, derived via immunoSEQ multiplex PCR, lists solely in-frame clones and lacks some. The sample includes about 250,000 clones, just over 85% of them seen just once. Sequencing input: PBMCs or T cells enriched from blood (not recorded which). These receptors were taken from a man younger than 30 who had recovered from COVID-19. CDR3s include the opening cysteine and the closing phenylalanine or tryptophan. D genes are given only for firm matches. The size field is filled for only some rows; it gives once, few, many or a size class.

clone size	J gene	V gene	D gene	CDR3 protein	CDR3 DNA
.	TRBJ1-3	TRBV19	TRBD1	CASGTGGAGNTIYF	TGTGCCAGTGGGACAGGGGGCGCGGGAAACACCATATATTTT
.	TRBJ2-7	TRBV5-1	TRBD1	CASSLAYPDRADATYEQYF	TGCGCCAGCAGCTTGGCCTACCCCGACAGGGCGGACGCTACCTACGAGCAGTACTTC
.	TRBJ1-3	TRBV29-1	TRBD1	CSVGTGSGNTIYF	TGCAGCGTTGGGACAGGCTCTGGAAACACCATATATTTT
.	TRBJ2-3	TRBV18	.	CASSPSIDFFDTQYF	TGTGCCAGCTCACCAAGCATTGACTTTTTTGATACGCAGTATTTT
.	TRBJ2-7	TRBV7-9	TRBD2	CASSLGGGAEQYF	TGTGCCAGCAGCTTAGGCGGGGGGGCCGAGCAGTACTTC
.	TRBJ2-1	TRBV6-5	.	CASSYEQGPYNEQFF	TGTGCCAGCAGTTACGAGCAGGGTCCCTACAATGAGCAGTTCTTC
.	TRBJ2-7	TRBV11-3	TRBD1	CASSPRDRGRGEQYF	TGTGCCAGCAGCCCCAGGGACAGGGGACGAGGGGAGCAGTACTTC
few	TRBJ2-2	TRBV2	TRBD1	CASNEGQGIPGELFF	TGTGCCAGCAATGAGGGACAGGGGATTCCCGGGGAGCTGTTTTTT
.	TRBJ2-7	TRBV27	.	CASSSLLHKIRGEQYF	TGTGCCAGCAGTTCCCTCCTCCATAAAATCCGGGGGGAGCAGTACTTC
.	TRBJ2-7	TRBV12-5	TRBD2	CASGLVGTSGGLLPYEQYF	TGTGCTAGTGGTTTGGTTGGGACTAGCGGGGGGCTTCTCCCCTACGAGCAGTACTTC
once	TRBJ1-1	TRBV5-6	.	CASSLVGAGNTEAFF	TGTGCCAGCAGCTTGGTAGGGGCAGGGAACACTGAAGCTTTCTTT
.	TRBJ1-5	TRBV19	.	CASRSLGAQPQHF	TGTGCCAGTAGATCCCTAGGGGCTCAGCCCCAGCATTTT
once	TRBJ2-3	TRBV7-9	.	CASSRFAGASTDTQYF	TGTGCCAGCAGCCGTTTCGCGGGGGCTAGCACAGATACGCAGTATTTT
.	TRBJ1-2	TRBV19	TRBD1	CASSAGNPTGGIRYGYTF	TGTGCCAGTAGTGCCGGAAACCCGACAGGGGGCATAAGATATGGCTACACCTTC
.	TRBJ2-1	TRBV10-3	TRBD2	CAIGTSGLNEQFF	TGTGCCATCGGAACTAGCGGGCTGAATGAGCAGTTCTTC
.	TRBJ2-7	TRBV7-6	TRBD2	CASRLLAGDKYEQYF	TGTGCCAGCAGGCTACTAGCGGGAGATAAATACGAGCAGTACTTC
.	TRBJ2-5	TRBV15	TRBD1	CATSRDRGRQETQYF	TGTGCCACCAGCAGGGACAGGGGGCGCCAAGAGACCCAGTACTTC
once	TRBJ1-1	TRBV2	TRBD1	CASSGAGGKAFF	TGTGCCAGCAGTGGGGCAGGGGGAAAAGCTTTCTTT
.	TRBJ1-2	TRBV5-1	.	CASSPFGGINYGYTF	TGCGCCAGCAGCCCGTTCGGGGGAATTAACTATGGCTACACCTTC
.	TRBJ2-7	TRBV25-1	TRBD1	CASSAGQGSSYEQYF	TGTGCCAGCAGTGCGGGACAGGGGAGCTCCTACGAGCAGTACTTC
.	TRBJ2-1	TRBV6-5	.	CASSLQGNPDGEQFF	TGTGCCAGCAGCCTTCAGGGGAACCCTGACGGTGAGCAGTTCTTC
.	TRBJ1-1	TRBV10-3	TRBD1	CAIKLTGENTEAFF	TGTGCCATCAAACTCACAGGGGAAAACACTGAAGCTTTCTTT
.	TRBJ2-7	TRBV5-4	TRBD1	CASSSGQGTSYEQYF	TGTGCCAGCAGCTCGGGACAGGGGACCTCCTACGAGCAGTACTTC
.	TRBJ2-3	TRBV18	TRBD1	CASSQTGEDTQYF	TGTGCCAGCTCCCAGACAGGGGAGGATACGCAGTATTTT
.	TRBJ2-7	TRBV6-5	.	CASSRTSGFGYEQYF	TGTGCCAGCAGCCGAACCTCGGGTTTCGGTTACGAGCAGTACTTC
.	TRBJ2-1	TRBV28	TRBD2	CASSLAASGRVEQFF	TGTGCCAGCAGTTTGGCGGCTAGCGGGAGGGTTGAGCAGTTCTTC
.	TRBJ1-1	TRBV13	TRBD1	CASSHAGTGGDTEAFF	TGTGCCAGCAGCCACGCCGGGACAGGGGGCGACACTGAAGCTTTCTTT
once	TRBJ2-3	TRBV3-1/TRBV3-2	TRBD2	CASSTPGGFPDTQYF	TGTGCCAGCAGCACCCCGGGAGGTTTTCCAGATACGCAGTATTTT
.	TRBJ1-4	TRBV18	.	CASSPNRPYNEKLFF	TGTGCCAGCTCACCGAACAGGCCTTATAATGAAAAACTGTTTTTT
once	TRBJ1-2	TRBV3-1/TRBV3-2	.	CASSQDRWGGIYGYTF	TGTGCCAGCAGCCAAGATCGTTGGGGGGGGATCTATGGCTACACCTTC
.	TRBJ1-1	TRBV19	.	CASSIQGLGTEAFF	TGTGCCAGTAGTATACAGGGTTTGGGCACTGAAGCTTTCTTT
once	TRBJ1-2	TRBV19	TRBD1	CASSMTGGERSYGYTF	TGTGCCAGTAGTATGACAGGGGGCGAGAGAAGCTATGGCTACACCTTC
.	TRBJ1-3	TRBV12-3/TRBV12-4	.	CASSQYTIYF	TGTGCCAGCAGTCAGTACACCATATATTTT